This T cell receptor beta chain derives from a study of blood T cells in healthy people across ages. A sample-barcoded 5' primer and a J-beta primer mix were used in a second PCR of roughly 7 to 11 cycles. TCRdb used MiXCR to reprocess the 5' RACE reads, holding one entry per CDR3 protein. This table has approximately 690,000 distinct CDR3 sequences, around 54% appearing once. For every donor, a draw yielded 8.5 to 10 milliliters of peripheral blood. Sequences were obtained from blood. The clonotype was recovered from a man in his 60s in good health.

CDR3 region: CASRGTGGYEQYF. DNA of the CDR3: TGTGCCAGCAGGGGTACAGGGGGCTACGAGCAGTACTTC. The chain recombines TRBV3-1 with TRBJ2-7, with 8 bases identical to TRBD1. CDR3 length: 13 residues. Per the germline V gene, CDR1 is LGHDT and CDR2 is YNNKEL (reference sequence). With 6 bases clipped from V and 3 bases from J, the junction kept 4 bases outside the gene matches.